The clone carrying this T cell receptor beta chain showed up just a few times. The CDR3 runs to 16 residues. CDR1 LGHNA and CDR2 YSLEER come from the germline V gene. The germline V and J ends were trimmed by 4 bases and 1 base, with 15 bases remaining between them. Using unique molecular identifiers, the investigators prepared the TCRbeta library. TCRdb passed the PCR reads through MiXCR, listing each CDR3 protein once. The top ten hold less than 5% of the sample, which has about 610,000 distinct CDR3 sequences, approximately 10% seen once. The sample comes from a study of T-cell reconstitution after alpha-beta-depleted transplantation in children.

The chain links TRBV4-3 to TRBJ2-3, with a tentative D call TRBD1 (7 bases). Sequenced here: PBMCs from the stem cell graft donor, sampled from the stem cell graft. The clonotype originates from a human donor who donated a stem cell graft to a child with acute myeloid leukemia. The CDR3 DNA reads as TGCGCCAGCAGCCCGTCAGGGGGGCACGGCACAGATACGCAGTATTTT. Its protein is CASSPSGGHGTDTQYF.